This T cell receptor beta chain stems from a study of CD8+ T cells in alopecia areata. Study observations and caveats: In patients, TCRs were shared less clearly than in mice, and HLA may possibly be involved. Normal scalp showed lower clonality than lesional scalp, especially alopecia totalis/universalis. Scalp sequencing captures resident alphabeta T cells of normal skin too.

RNA was isolated and reverse transcribed to cDNA, the sequencing template. Profiling relied on immunoSEQ multiplex PCR, and the TCRdb table lists in-frame clones only, not all of them. The sample has 30,000 to 40,000 clones; roughly 53% are singletons. The CD4+ cells of five biomarker-study patients went through sorting. This sorting yielded CD25+CD127- cells. Lesional scalp tissue (obtained by punch biopsy) and peripheral blood were collected from alopecia areata patients. V was pared by 0 bases and J by 7 bases, with 10 bases between. Looked up from germline, CDR1 is KGHSH and CDR2 is LQKENI. CDR3 size: 14 residues. With respect to this clone: The antigen is unknown.

The source is a human donor with alopecia areata. V is TRBV18 and J is TRBJ2-1, with D maybe TRBD1 (5 bases). The specimen was CD4+ Tregs sorted from blood. CDR3 in DNA: TGTGCCAGCTCACCACCGTCAGGGCGTAATGAGCAGTTCTTC. Protein: CASSPPSGRNEQFF.